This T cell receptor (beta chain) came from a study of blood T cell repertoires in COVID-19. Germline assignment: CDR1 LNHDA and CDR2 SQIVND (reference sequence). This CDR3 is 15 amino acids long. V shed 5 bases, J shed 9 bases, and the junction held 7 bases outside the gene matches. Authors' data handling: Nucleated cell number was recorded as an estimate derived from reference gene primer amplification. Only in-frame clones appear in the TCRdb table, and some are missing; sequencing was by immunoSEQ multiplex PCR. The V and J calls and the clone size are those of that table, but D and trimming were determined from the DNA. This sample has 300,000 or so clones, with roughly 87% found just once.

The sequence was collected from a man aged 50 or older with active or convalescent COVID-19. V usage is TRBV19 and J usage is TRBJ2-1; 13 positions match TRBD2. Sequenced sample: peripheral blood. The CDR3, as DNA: TGTGCCAGTAGTCCACTAGCGGGGGGGCCGGGTGAGCAGTTCTTC. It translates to CASSPLAGGPGEQFF.